The 25 T cell receptor beta chains reported below all come from one sample, sequenced in a study of shared clonotypes between healthy human individuals (TCRdb year 2020). Library preparation employed the immunoSEQ multiplex PCR assay. TCRdb retrieved this table from immuneACCESS and kept in-frame rearrangements only. Not all clones are present; in checked studies, unresolved V genes account for under half, and no reason is known for the remainder. This sample comprises under 2.5 million clones, 80% to 95% of them detected only once. The ten top clones hold about 0.36% of the sample. The sequenced sample was naive CD4+ T cells from PBMCs. The sample's cell subset or site label, in plain terms: CD45RA+ positively selected. The source of these receptors is a man younger than 35 in good health. Some clones in this sample may be carry-over from other donors' samples.

Regarding this clone: At one of its ends the junction is not consistent with the germline gene, which may arise from a read error. The V and J genes are TRBV29-1 and TRBJ2-7, with 8 bases identical to TRBD2. The germline V gene encodes CDR1 SQVTM and CDR2 ANQGSEA. The CDR3 has 14 residues. The CDR3 spells CSGTGTRNSHEQYF. The CDR3, as DNA: TGCAGCGGGACCGGGACTAGAAACTCCCACGAGCAGTACTTC.

The genes are TRBV19 and TRBJ2-7; 9 nucleotides line up with TRBD1. CDR3 length: 15 amino acids. Germline CDR1 LNHDA, CDR2 SQIVND (reference sequence). Unmatched junction bases numbered 7, after V lost 4 bases and J lost 3 bases. The CDR3 nucleotides read TGTGCCAGTAGTAAACGGACAGGGGAATACTACGAGCAGTACTTC. This sequence encodes CASSKRTGEYYEQYF.

The chain links TRBV7-9 to TRBJ2-1; no clear D. CDR3 size: 16 residues. CDR1 is SEHNR, CDR2 FQNEAQ, per germline (reference sequence). Trimming removed 5 bases at V and 0 bases at J, with 14 bases between. CDR3 bases: TGTGCCAGCAGCCTCCCGCCCCACGGCTCCTACAATGAGCAGTTCTTC. Protein sequence: CASSLPPHGSYNEQFF.

The chain carries TRBV29-1 and TRBJ2-3; the D gene is possibly TRBD1 (5 bases). CDR3 length: 13 amino acids. In germline, CDR1 is SQVTM, CDR2 ANQGSEA. Trimming left V 5 bases short and J 1 base short, with 10 bases between. The CDR3: CSVNSRGTDTQYF. CDR3 nucleotides: TGCAGCGTTAACTCCAGGGGCACAGATACGCAGTATTTT.

The V gene is TRBV28, the J gene TRBJ2-4, with TRBD2 matching over 10 bases. This CDR3 is built from 16 residues. V gave up 7 bases and J gave up 3 bases; unmatched junction bases: 9. CDR1 is MDHEN and CDR2 is SYDVKM in the germline V gene. The CDR3 DNA reads as TGTGCCAGCATCGGTCTGACTAGCGGGTTCAAAAACATTCAGTACTTC. Translated: CASIGLTSGFKNIQYF.

The chain couples TRBV18 to TRBJ2-3; D unclear. The CDR3 spans 14 residues. V was clipped by 1 base and J by 1 base, with 6 bases between them. Germline V gene lookup returns CDR1 KGHSH and CDR2 LQKENI. CDR3 residues: CASSPRLGTDTQYF. CDR3 nucleotides: TGTGCCAGCTCACCACGGCTGGGCACAGATACGCAGTATTTT.

A single count supports this clone. The chain joins TRBV5-1 to TRBJ1-5; TRBD1 matches 7 bases. The CDR3 spans 15 residues. CDR1 is SGHRS and CDR2 is YFSETQ in the germline V gene. V dropped 1 base and J dropped 11; count of bases not matched to a gene: 12. The CDR3 loop reads CASSLTGAARESQHF. CDR3 DNA: TGCGCCAGCAGCTTGACAGGGGCCGCCCGCGAATCCCAGCATTTT.

The chain is built from TRBV5-1 and TRBJ1-4; TRBD1 agrees at 8 bases. CDR1 is SGHRS and CDR2 is YFSETQ in the germline V gene. The V segment lost 0 bases and the J segment 8 bases; nucleotides outside the gene matches: 9. This CDR3 is built from 16 residues. In DNA, the CDR3 is TGCGCCAGCAGCTTGGGGGCAGGGGGCGCATGGGAAAAACTGTTTTTT. Protein product: CASSLGAGGAWEKLFF.

V and J are TRBV28 and TRBJ2-1; the D is unclear. This CDR3 has 15 residues. Trimming shortened V by 6 bases and J by 2 bases, and 14 bases separated the two germline ends. CDR1 and CDR2 (germline): MDHEN, SYDVKM. The CDR3 is CASRKSLGPYNEQFF. The CDR3 DNA reads as TGTGCCAGCAGAAAATCCTTGGGCCCCTACAATGAGCAGTTCTTC.

This clone has more than one count but fewer than ten. Within the sample, other DNA sequences also encode this same CDR3. The chain carries TRBV6-4 and TRBJ1-1; TRBD1 is a possible D gene (5 bases). Trimming took off 6 bases at V and 1 base at J, with 9 bases between the two ends. The CDR3 extends over 13 amino acids. Germline values: CDR1 MRHNA, CDR2 SNTAGT. The CDR3 here is CASRWDGNTEAFF. The CDR3 DNA follows: TGTGCCAGCAGATGGGACGGGAACACTGAAGCTTTCTTT.

As to this clone: The sample has other DNA sequences that encode this CDR3 too. The chain couples TRBV5-1 to TRBJ2-5, with 8 bases lining up with TRBD1. The germline CDR1 and CDR2 sequences are SGHRS and YFSETQ. The CDR3 extends over 14 amino acids. With V trimmed by 4 bases and J by 2 bases, 4 bases remained unmatched. The CDR3 DNA is TGCGCCAGCAGCCTTGGGACAGGTCAAGAGACCCAGTACTTC. It codes for CASSLGTGQETQYF.

The chain joins TRBV6-5 to TRBJ2-1; 16 nucleotides line up with TRBD2. In germline, CDR1 is MNHEY, CDR2 SVGAGI. J gave up 11 bases and V 4 bases, and 5 bases lay outside the gene matches. The CDR3 consists of 15 residues. The CDR3 nucleotides read TGTGCCAGCAGTTTGGGACTAGCGGGAGGGCATAAGCAGTTCTTC. This codes for CASSLGLAGGHKQFF.

CDR3: CASSLNRVEGMREKLFF. As DNA, the CDR3 is TGTGCCAGCAGCTTAAATCGAGTTGAGGGGATGCGCGAAAAACTGTTTTTT. V and J are TRBV7-8 and TRBJ1-4; a weak D match, TRBD1 (5 bases). V lost 2 bases and J 8 bases, leaving 21 bases between the germline ends. The CDR3 consists of 17 residues. Germline CDR1 SGHVS, CDR2 FQNEAQ.

The chain's CDR3 is CASSPRLAGAYEQYF. The CDR3 DNA reads TGCGCCAGCAGCCCGAGACTAGCGGGAGCCTACGAGCAGTACTTC. This rearrangement joins TRBV4-1 to TRBJ2-7, with 12 nucleotides matching TRBD2. CDR1 is MGHRA and CDR2 is YSYEKL in the germline V gene. The CDR3 is made up of 15 amino acids. Unmatched junction bases numbered 3, after V lost 4 bases and J lost 2 bases.

The chain recombines TRBV25-1 with TRBJ2-1; 13 nucleotides match TRBD2. The CDR3 has 18 residues. Germline CDR1 is MGHDK and CDR2 is SYGVNS. After removal of 5 bases from V and 7 bases from J, the junction contained 14 bases not matched to a gene. CDR3 coding DNA: TGTGCCAGCAGTCAAAGGACTAGCGGGAGACCCGGGGGGAATGAGCAGTTCTTC. It specifies CASSQRTSGRPGGNEQFF. Supplemented by reference TRBV25-1 and TRBJ2-1, the full variable domain reads EADIYQTPRYLVIGTGKKITLECSQTMGHDKMYWYQQDPGMELHLIHYSYGVNSTEKGDLSSESTVSRIRTEHFPLTLESARPSHTSQYLCASSQRTSGRPGGNEQFFGPGTRLTVL.

The chain has TRBV25-1 and TRBJ2-3; TRBD2 matches 15 bases. Trimming removed 3 bases from V and 4 bases from J; junction bases left unmatched: 8. The CDR3 is 18 amino acids. Per the germline V gene, CDR1 is MGHDK and CDR2 is SYGVNS. The CDR3 region has the DNA TGTGCCAGCAGTGAGCTAGGGACTAGCGGGAGGTCCGCAGATACGCAGTATTTT. This gives the protein CASSELGTSGRSADTQYF.

The CDR3 loop reads CASSLGNSYEQYF. CDR3 bases: TGTGCCAGCAGCTTAGGGAACTCCTACGAGCAGTACTTC. V and J are TRBV7-9 and TRBJ2-7; no reliable D call. V lost 1 base and J lost 0, with 4 bases in between. The CDR3 length is 13 residues. The V gene's germline CDR1 is SEHNR and CDR2 FQNEAQ (reference sequence). The variable domain in full, with the rest retrieved from reference TRBV7-9 and TRBJ2-7, is DTGVSQNPRHKITKRGQNVTFRCDPISEHNRLYWYRQTLGQGPEFLTYFQNEAQLEKSRLLSDRFSAERPKGSFSTLEIQRTEQGDSAMYLCASSLGNSYEQYFGPGTRLTVT.

The V gene is TRBV4-1, the J gene TRBJ2-7; TRBD1 matches at 9 bases. V lost 3 bases to trimming and J lost 3 bases; unmatched junction nucleotides: 6. Germline V gene sequence: CDR1 MGHRA, CDR2 YSYEKL. The CDR3 runs to 15 residues. The CDR3 coding sequence is TGCGCCAGCAGCCAGCCACAGGGGGCCTACTACGAGCAGTACTTC. Its protein product is CASSQPQGAYYEQYF.

In this sample, this clone turned up a few times. Other DNA sequences in this specimen translate into the identical CDR3. The rearrangement joins TRBV2 to TRBJ2-5; tentative D call: TRBD2 (5 bases). The CDR3 is made up of 11 amino acids. V shed 7 bases and J shed 3 bases, with 6 bases lying between them. Germline CDR1 is SNHLY and CDR2 is FYNNEI. In DNA form, the CDR3 reads TGTGCCAGCACGAGGGAAGAGACCCAGTACTTC. Translated: CASTREETQYF.

The chain joins TRBV7-6 to TRBJ1-4; no reliable D call. Germline CDR1 is SGHVS and CDR2 is FNYEAQ. V was clipped by 1 base and J by 0 bases, with 9 bases between them. The CDR3 loop spans 16 amino acids. The chain's CDR3 is CASSLGGSATNEKLFF. CDR3 nucleotide sequence: TGTGCCAGCAGCTTAGGTGGCAGCGCAACTAATGAAAAACTGTTTTTT.

The CDR3 coding sequence is TGTGCCAGTAGTATATGGCCCCCATCCACCGGGGAGCTGTTTTTT. This translates into CASSIWPPSTGELFF. V is TRBV19 and J is TRBJ2-2, with no clear D. Trimming pared 2 bases from V and 4 bases from J, leaving 11 bases between. CDR3 length: 15 amino acids. In germline, CDR1 is LNHDA, CDR2 SQIVND (reference sequence). Based on the CDR3 plus reference TRBV19 and TRBJ2-2, the full variable domain is DGGITQSPKYLFRKEGQNVTLSCEQNLNHDAMYWYRQDPGQGLRLIYYSQIVNDFQKGDIAEGYSVSREKKESFPLTVTSAQKNPTAFYLCASSIWPPSTGELFFGEGSRLTVL.

The genes are TRBV5-6 and TRBJ2-7; D gene uncertain. V lost 1 base, J lost 4 bases, and 6 bases lay in between. The CDR3 covers 12 residues. CDR1 is SGHDT, CDR2 YYEEEE, per germline. CDR3 in amino acids: CASSLWQYEQYF. The CDR3 nucleotides are TGTGCCAGCAGCTTGTGGCAATACGAGCAGTACTTC. Full variable domain (rest looked up from reference TRBV5-6 and TRBJ2-7): DAGVTQSPTHLIKTRGQQVTLRCSPKSGHDTVSWYQQALGQGPQFIFQYYEEEERQRGNFPDRFSGHQFPNYSSELNVNALLLGDSALYLCASSLWQYEQYFGPGTRLTVT.

This clone has only one observation. This rearrangement joins TRBV5-4 to TRBJ2-1; D possibly uses TRBD1 or TRBD2 (5 bases each). This CDR3 is built from 13 residues. Deletions cut 4 bases from V and 6 bases from J, with 11 bases between. Germline V gene data show CDR1 as SGHNT and CDR2 as YYREEE (reference sequence). CDR3 region: CASSGGRSNEQFF. CDR3 DNA sequence: TGTGCCAGCAGCGGGGGACGGTCCAATGAGCAGTTCTTC.

The V and J genes are TRBV28 and TRBJ1-2, with D maybe TRBD1 (6 bases). The CDR3 length is 15 residues. Germline assignment: CDR1 MDHEN and CDR2 SYDVKM. V lost 6 bases, J lost 4 bases, and 18 bases lay in between. Written as DNA, the CDR3 is TGTGCCAGCAGGGGGGGGCAGGGGCGGCCCTATGGCTACACCTTC. Protein sequence: CASRGGQGRPYGYTF.

V gene TRBV5-6 combines with J gene TRBJ2-1; D tentatively reads TRBD1 or TRBD2 (5 bases each). Trimming pared 4 bases from V and 8 bases from J, leaving 13 bases between. Germline CDR1 SGHDT, CDR2 YYEEEE. The CDR3 covers 13 residues. DNA of the CDR3: TGTGCCAGCAGCATGGGACCCAACCATGAGCAGTTCTTC. Its protein is CASSMGPNHEQFF.